A selection of T cell receptor beta chains follows, all from one sample in a study of blood T cells in healthy people across ages. Via MiXCR, TCRdb re-called the 5' RACE reads, giving one row per CDR3 protein. The sample includes roughly 1.9 million distinct CDR3 sequences, roughly two fifths of them seen just once. Material: blood. These receptors all stem from a human donor in good health. Each CDR3 is given with its conserved first and last residue. D genes are given only for firm matches. Not every row has a clone size; where given, it reads once, few, many or a size class.

j_gene,abundance,v_gene,d_gene,CDR3nt,CDR3aa
TRBJ2-2,many,TRBV5-1,TRBD1,TGCGCCAGCTCGGGACAGGGAAACACCGGGGAGCTGTTTTTT,CASSGQGNTGELFF
TRBJ2-1,-,TRBV29-1,-,TGCAGCGTTGAAACGGGGCTCCCTGAGCAGTTCTTC,CSVETGLPEQFF
TRBJ2-5,-,TRBV28,-,TGTGCCAGCCAGTCACCAGGGGAATCCGAGACCCAGTACTTC,CASQSPGESETQYF
TRBJ2-1,-,TRBV5-6,-,TGTGCCAGCAGCTTCCGGGGAGCTCGATACAATGAGCAGTTCTTC,CASSFRGARYNEQFF
TRBJ1-4,-,TRBV7-6,TRBD1,TGTGCCAGCACCGCCGATCGTAGCGGGACAGGAAACGAAAAACTGTTTTTT,CASTADRSGTGNEKLFF
TRBJ1-1,-,TRBV7-9,-,TGTGCCAGCAGATACATGCGGGACACTGAAGCTTTCTTT,CASRYMRDTEAFF
TRBJ1-5,-,TRBV15,TRBD1,TGTGCCACCAGCAGAGATAGGGACAGGGCCCCCTCGCCCCAGCATTTT,CATSRDRDRAPSPQHF
TRBJ2-5,-,TRBV20-1,-,TGCAGTGCTAGAGAATGGCAAGGGACCCAGTACTTC,CSAREWQGTQYF
TRBJ2-3,-,TRBV7-2,-,TGTGCCAGCAGCTTAGTTCTAGCCCGAACTAGCACAGATACGCAGTATTTT,CASSLVLARTSTDTQYF
TRBJ2-7,-,TRBV20-1,TRBD2,TGCAGTGCTAGAGAGGGGACTACCTACGAGCAGTACTTC,CSAREGTTYEQYF
TRBJ2-7,-,TRBV9,TRBD1,TGTGCCAGCAGCGTAGCGGGACAGGTCGGTACCTACGAGCAGTACTTC,CASSVAGQVGTYEQYF